This T cell receptor (beta chain) originates from a study of OX40 agonist ivuxolimab in advanced cancers. Study-wide background: In this cohort, patients received ivuxolimab, an agonistic anti-OX40 (CD134) antibody. A history of anti-PD-1, anti-PD-L1 or anti-CTLA-4 therapy was acceptable, and roughly 40% had some.

In regard to this clone: What it recognizes is unknown.

TCRdb keeps only in-frame clones here, not all; method: immunoSEQ multiplex PCR. The sample yields 10,000 to 15,000 clones, over 75% seen once. V gave up 5 bases and J gave up 3 bases; unmatched junction bases: 8. The germline V gene has CDR1 SGHNT and CDR2 YENEEA. The length of the CDR3 is 15 residues. Study-level findings and limits: Expanded clones were, on average, more numerous among CD8+ T cells than CD4+. There was clonal expansion of CD4+ and CD8+ blood T cells by week 6 at 0.1 to 3.0 mg/kg.

The receptor was derived from an adult with an advanced solid tumor such as melanoma, head and neck, liver or kidney cancer. Material: CD4+ or CD8+ T cells sorted from blood, obtained in a trial of the OX40 agonist ivuxolimab. This chain links TRBV11-3 with TRBJ2-7, with 9 bases identical to TRBD1. CDR3 nucleotides: TGTGCCAGCAGCGTAACGGGACAGGGAGGCTACGAGCAGTACTTC. Translation gives CASSVTGQGGYEQYF. Filled out from reference TRBV11-3 and TRBJ2-7, the complete variable domain reads EAGVVQSPRYKIIEKKQPVAFWCNPISGHNTLYWYLQNLGQGPELLIRYENEEAVDDSQLPKDRFSAERLKGVDSTLKIQPAELGDSAVYLCASSVTGQGGYEQYFGPGTRLTVT.